The 25 T cell receptor beta chains listed next were all sequenced from one sample in a study of T-cell reconstitution after alpha-beta-depleted transplantation in children. A TCRbeta library incorporating unique molecular identifiers was prepared. TCRdb reanalysed the PCR reads using MiXCR and keeps one entry per CDR3 protein. The profile covers around 500,000 distinct CDR3 sequences, with under 15% appearing a single time and over 5.5% taken by the ten largest. Sample: PBMCs from the stem cell graft donor, taken from the stem cell graft. These receptors all stem from a human donor who donated a stem cell graft to a child with combined immunodeficiency.

The V and J genes are TRBV7-8 and TRBJ2-7; D possibly corresponds to TRBD1 (6 bases). Between the trimmed V and J ends, which lost 0 bases and 6 bases, there was a span of 12 bases. CDR1 and CDR2 from the germline V gene are SGHVS and FQNEAQ. This CDR3 is built from 14 residues. In DNA form, the CDR3 reads TGTGCCAGCAGCTTAGCGAACAGGGCAGGCGAGCAGTACTTC. Its protein is CASSLANRAGEQYF.

This clonotype appeared a few times. The genes are TRBV6-5 and TRBJ2-7; D is uncertain. Germline V gene lookup returns CDR1 MNHEY and CDR2 SVGAGI. Trimming took 0 bases from V and 6 from J, leaving 12 bases between them. The CDR3 covers 14 residues. CDR3 in DNA: TGTGCCAGCAGTTACTCGGACCGAGTAGCCGAGCAGTACTTC. Its translation is CASSYSDRVAEQYF.

This clonotype was seen more than once but under ten times. The V and J genes are TRBV28 and TRBJ2-7; TRBD1 aligns across 8 bases. The ends lost 6 bases at V and 2 bases at J; junction bases unmatched: 9. The CDR3 extends over 15 amino acids. Germline values: CDR1 MDHEN, CDR2 SYDVKM. This CDR3 is CASRGATGAPYEQYF. CDR3 bases: TGTGCCAGCAGGGGGGCGACAGGGGCACCCTACGAGCAGTACTTC.

The table lists this clonotype with many counts. The chain recombines TRBV5-1 with TRBJ2-1, with D unclear. The length of the CDR3 is 16 residues. CDR1 and CDR2 (germline): SGHRS, YFSETQ. V shed 4 bases and J shed 3 bases, with 17 bases lying between them. CDR3 amino acids: CASSPGVQAFYNEQFF. Here the CDR3 DNA reads TGCGCCAGCAGCCCTGGGGTCCAGGCTTTCTACAATGAGCAGTTCTTC.

This clonotype has just a few counts. The chain has TRBV5-1 and TRBJ1-1, with D unclear. Trimming removed 2 bases at V and 1 base at J, with 12 bases between. The germline CDR1 and CDR2 sequences are SGHRS and YFSETQ. This CDR3 is built from 15 residues. The CDR3 is CASSLDLASNTEAFF. In DNA form, the CDR3 reads TGCGCCAGCAGCTTAGATTTGGCCTCGAACACTGAAGCTTTCTTT.

The chain joins TRBV29-1 to TRBJ1-1, with a weak D call TRBD1 (5 bases). V was clipped by 6 bases and J by 1 base, with 12 bases between them. Per the germline V gene, CDR1 is SQVTM and CDR2 is ANQGSEA. This CDR3 contains 13 residues. The CDR3, as DNA: TGCAGCGTGGGACGGTCAAAGAACACTGAAGCTTTCTTT. It yields the protein CSVGRSKNTEAFF.

Many counts were recorded for this clonotype. The V and J genes are TRBV4-3 and TRBJ2-5, with D perhaps being TRBD1 or TRBD2 (5 bases each). This CDR3 spans 14 amino acids. Germline V lookup: CDR1 LGHNA, CDR2 YSLEER. V dropped 4 bases and J dropped 4 bases, with 13 bases sitting between them. CDR3: CASSLQGGRETQYF. In nucleotides, the CDR3 is TGCGCCAGCAGCCTCCAGGGCGGGCGAGAGACCCAGTACTTC.

The chain is built from TRBV7-3 and TRBJ2-6; D is unclear. V dropped 1 base and J dropped 2 bases, with 12 bases sitting between them. The CDR3 length is 17 residues. CDR1 and CDR2 from the germline V gene are SGHTA and FQGTGA. This CDR3 reads CASSLNGVGAGANVLTF. CDR3 nucleotide sequence: TGTGCCAGCAGCTTAAATGGCGTAGGAGCTGGGGCCAACGTCCTGACTTTC.

The chain has TRBV20-1 and TRBJ2-7; D gene uncertain. This CDR3 region has 11 residues. Looked up from germline, CDR1 is DFQATT and CDR2 is SNEGSKA (reference sequence). The V and J ends lost 3 bases and 4 bases respectively, with 7 bases between them. The CDR3 reads CSASPGYEQYF. The CDR3 bases are TGCAGTGCTAGTCCAGGATACGAGCAGTACTTC.

This chain links TRBV6-5 with TRBJ2-7; 13 positions match TRBD2. The CDR3 length is 16 residues. Trimming cost V 2 bases and J 5 bases; bases outside gene matches: 6. The germline V gene has CDR1 MNHEY and CDR2 SVGAGI. The CDR3, as DNA: TGTGCCAGCAGTTACAGGACTAGCGGGGGCCGCCACGAGCAGTACTTC. This codes for CASSYRTSGGRHEQYF.

On this clonotype itself: Without the conserved terminal phenylalanine or tryptophan, this CDR3 likely stems from a read error. This chain joins TRBV28 and TRBJ2-1; D not certain. The CDR3 loop spans 13 amino acids. V was pared by 2 bases and J by 6 bases, with 8 bases between. Germline V gene lookup returns CDR1 MDHEN and CDR2 SYDVKM. The chain's CDR3 is CASSLGVPNEQFY. The DNA for the CDR3 is TGTGCCAGCAGTTTAGGGGTTCCCAATGAGCAGTTCTAC.

The V call is TRBV5-1, the J call TRBJ2-7; 10 nucleotides align to TRBD2. Germline V gene data show CDR1 as SGHRS and CDR2 as YFSETQ. The CDR3 extends over 14 amino acids. CDR3 bases: TGCGCTAGCGGGCGGACTAGCGGCTCCTACGAGCAGTACTTC. Translated, it gives CASGRTSGSYEQYF.

V and J are TRBV6-2 or TRBV6-3 and TRBJ2-1, with TRBD2 identical over 10 bases. The CDR3 is 18 amino acids. Germline V gene lookup returns CDR1 MNHEY and CDR2 SVGEGT. The trim removed 2 bases at V and 4 bases at J, leaving 11 bases unmatched. The CDR3 region has the DNA TGTGCCAGCAGTTACCACTCTAGCGGGGGATCGGCTTACAATGAGCAGTTCTTC. Its protein is CASSYHSSGGSAYNEQFF.

The chain links TRBV10-3 to TRBJ2-5, with D unresolved. Germline-derived CDR1 and CDR2 are ENHRY and SYGVKD. There are 13 residues in the CDR3. V was clipped by 4 bases and J by 5 bases, with 11 bases between them. The CDR3 region has the DNA TGTGCCATCAGTGGGCCCCCTGGTGAGACCCAGTACTTC. It specifies CAISGPPGETQYF.

The chain joins TRBV10-3 to TRBJ1-2; D remains unclear. The CDR3 runs to 14 residues. Germline CDR1 and CDR2: ENHRY and SYGVKD. V dropped 0 bases and J dropped 4 bases, with 9 bases sitting between them. The CDR3 protein is CAISESTLVYGYTF. The DNA of the CDR3 is TGTGCCATCAGTGAGTCGACCCTTGTCTATGGCTACACCTTC.

A word on this clonotype: A much larger clone is a single base away; this may be a read error. The CDR3 nucleotides read TGTGCCACCAGTGATTTCGGAGACAGGGAAACATGGGACTACGAGCAGTACTTC. Its translation is CATSDFGDRETWDYEQYF. This chain joins TRBV24-1 and TRBJ2-7; TRBD1 matches at 7 bases. After removal of 1 base from V and 3 bases from J, the junction contained 14 bases not matched to a gene. This CDR3 has 18 residues. Germline-derived CDR1 and CDR2 are KGHDR and SFDVKD.

In this sample, this clonotype turned up many times. The V gene is TRBV5-1, the J gene TRBJ2-3, with TRBD2 as a possible D gene (6 bases). This CDR3 is built from 16 residues. Trimming cost V 0 bases and J 4 bases, with 15 bases left between them. Germline-derived CDR1 and CDR2 are SGHRS and YFSETQ. DNA of the CDR3: TGCGCCAGCAGCTTGGGGAGGAGGGATACGGCAGATACGCAGTATTTT. Translation: CASSLGRRDTADTQYF.

The chain carries TRBV20-1 and TRBJ2-1; TRBD2 agrees at 8 bases. CDR3 size: 14 residues. V shed 5 bases, J shed 3 bases, and the junction held 6 bases outside the gene matches. The germline gives CDR1 DFQATT, CDR2 SNEGSKA (reference sequence). This CDR3 reads CSAGEAGVYNEQFF. The CDR3 DNA is TGCAGTGCTGGGGAAGCGGGAGTCTACAATGAGCAGTTCTTC.

This clonotype was picked up many times. This rearrangement joins TRBV12-3 or TRBV12-4 to TRBJ2-7; 8 bases agree with TRBD1. The V segment lost 3 bases and the J segment 4 bases; nucleotides outside the gene matches: 5. This CDR3 contains 14 residues. The CDR3 spells CASSFGTGGYEQYF. For the CDR3, the DNA is TGTGCCAGCAGTTTTGGGACAGGCGGATACGAGCAGTACTTC.

V is TRBV7-9 and J is TRBJ2-5; no clear D gene. Per germline, CDR1 SEHNR and CDR2 FQNEAQ (reference sequence). The ends were cut back, 2 bases at V and 5 bases at J, with 6 bases in the middle. This CDR3 spans 12 amino acids. The CDR3 DNA reads TGTGCCAGCAGCTTAATCTATGAGACCCAGTACTTC. Encoded protein: CASSLIYETQYF. Looking up the rest from reference TRBV7-9 and TRBJ2-5 gives the full variable domain: DTGVSQNPRHKITKRGQNVTFRCDPISEHNRLYWYRQTLGQGPEFLTYFQNEAQLEKSRLLSDRFSAERPKGSFSTLEIQRTEQGDSAMYLCASSLIYETQYFGPGTRLLVL.

This clonotype showed up many times. The chain employs TRBV27 and TRBJ2-7, with 11 bases identical to TRBD2. The CDR3 consists of 15 residues. Looked up from germline, CDR1 is MNHEY and CDR2 is SMNVEV (reference sequence). V gave up 2 bases and J gave up 1 base; unmatched junction bases: 1. The CDR3 sequence: CASSLGTSGSYEQYF. The CDR3 DNA is TGTGCCAGCAGTTTAGGGACTAGCGGTTCCTACGAGCAGTACTTC.

This clonotype was observed at least ten times. The chain is built from TRBV27 and TRBJ2-2; maybe TRBD1 (6 bases). V was pared by 0 bases and J by 2 bases, with 13 bases between. The CDR3 is 17 amino acids. CDR1 and CDR2 from the germline V gene are MNHEY and SMNVEV (reference sequence). CDR3 sequence: CASSLSVTGFNTGELFF. CDR3 DNA sequence: TGTGCCAGCAGTTTATCGGTGACAGGTTTTAACACCGGGGAGCTGTTTTTT.

The sample holds a few counts of this clonotype. The rearrangement links TRBV11-2 to TRBJ2-7, with 9 bases matching TRBD2. Germline V gives CDR1 SGHAT, CDR2 FQNNGV. V lost 3 bases, J lost 8 bases, and 11 bases stayed unmatched. The CDR3 runs 15 residues. The chain's CDR3 is CASSFSAGGLQKQYF. The CDR3 DNA follows: TGTGCCAGCAGCTTTTCAGCGGGGGGCCTCCAGAAGCAGTACTTC.

This clonotype was picked up a small number of times. This rearrangement joins TRBV20-1 to TRBJ2-1; 9 bases match TRBD1. Per germline, CDR1 DFQATT and CDR2 SNEGSKA (reference sequence). V lost 2 bases, J lost 8 bases, and 16 bases stayed unmatched. The length of the CDR3 is 17 residues. The DNA of the CDR3 is TGCAGTGCTAGAAACCCTTCCGGGACAGGGAGGAACGATGAGCAGTTCTTC. Amino acids: CSARNPSGTGRNDEQFF.

This clonotype was observed at least ten times. V is TRBV7-2 and J is TRBJ1-2; 10 positions match TRBD1. The length of the CDR3 is 17 residues. The junction had 9 bases not matched to a gene; V was cut back by 0 bases and J by 5 bases. Per germline, CDR1 SGHTA and CDR2 FQGNSA. The DNA for the CDR3 is TGTGCCAGCAGCTTAGCGCTCCGGGACAGGGGACGTTATGGCTACACCTTC. Amino acid sequence: CASSLALRDRGRYGYTF.